This TCR beta chain is from a study of shared clonotypes between healthy human individuals. Sequencing used immunoSEQ multiplex PCR; TCRdb keeps in-frame clones, though not all of them. The table has about 510,000 clones, 75% to 80% seen once. The V end lost 10 bases, the J end lost 0 bases, and 9 bases lay between the germline ends. CDR1 is SNHLY, CDR2 FYNNEI, per germline. The CDR3 totals 12 residues. Unsorted samples used some 90 million PBMCs for genomic DNA. This receptor was taken from a woman aged 35 to 49 in good health. Some clones in this sample may be carry-over from other donors' samples. The sequencing input was PBMCs. The rearrangement links TRBV2 to TRBJ2-5, with unresolved D. CDR3 sequence (DNA): TGTGCCATCGACCCTTACCAAGAGACCCAGTACTTC. This sequence encodes CAIDPYQETQYF.